This is a list of T cell receptor beta chains from one sample in a study of CD8+CD57+ T cells in acquired aplastic anemia. Via MiXCR, TCRdb re-called the reads, giving one row per CDR3 protein. The sample includes about 130,000 distinct CDR3 sequences, 48% seen only once; the top ten take about 2.7%. The sample was sorted CD4+, CD8+, or CD8+CD57+ T cells (not recorded which) from PBMCs. The receptors were gathered from a human donor in good health, serving as a control. Both conserved end residues are part of each CDR3. Fields, in order: D gene, clone size, V gene, J gene, CDR3 DNA, CDR3 protein. A D gene is named only where the DNA matches it firmly. Clone size is given for some rows only: seen once, a few or many times, or a class if the clone is expanded.

.,many,TRBV6-1,TRBJ2-7,TGTGCCACCAAGAGAGGTCACATAACCTACGAGCAGTACTTC,CATKRGHITYEQYF
.,many,TRBV2,TRBJ2-5,TGTGCCAGCACCCGAGATCCCGGGACTTTAGCAGAGACCCAGTACTTC,CASTRDPGTLAETQYF
.,.,TRBV12-5,TRBJ1-1,TGTGCTAGTGTTTCTTCGGGGGCACATCGGGTCTTTAACACTGAAGCTTTCTTT,CASVSSGAHRVFNTEAFF
.,once,TRBV15,TRBJ1-5,TGTGCCACCAGCAGGACAGGTTTGGGCAATCAGCCCCAGCATTTT,CATSRTGLGNQPQHF
TRBD2,.,TRBV20-1,TRBJ2-3,TGCAGTGCTTCGCTAGCGGGAGTAACAGATACGCAGTATTTT,CSASLAGVTDTQYF
.,.,TRBV10-3,TRBJ1-2,TGTGCCATCAGTGAGTCGGAAGGGGCTAACTATGGCTACACCTTC,CAISESEGANYGYTF
.,.,TRBV19,TRBJ1-2,TGTGCCAGCGGGGACACCAACTATGGCTACACCTTC,CASGDTNYGYTF
.,.,TRBV7-9,TRBJ2-7,TGTGCCAGCAGCTTGGCTAGGGCTAACTACGAGCAGTACTTC,CASSLARANYEQYF
.,once,TRBV7-8,TRBJ2-5,TGTGCCAGCAGCCTGGGTGGGACCCAGTACTTC,CASSLGGTQYF
.,.,TRBV27,TRBJ1-4,TGTGCCAGCAGTTCCGGCCCTAGGCGTATAAAACTGTTTTTT,CASSSGPRRIKLFF
TRBD1,once,TRBV19,TRBJ2-7,TGTGCCAGTAGTCCGCCGGGACAGGGTTCCTACGAGCAGTACTTC,CASSPPGQGSYEQYF
.,few,TRBV6-1,TRBJ1-2,TGTGCCGCGGGGGGGGTCCCTCGGACGGCTGAGGGCTATGGCTACACCTTC,CAAGGVPRTAEGYGYTF
.,many,TRBV6-1,TRBJ1-4,TGTGCCAGCAGCCCTACGGCCGCAACTAATGAAAAACTGTTTTTT,CASSPTAATNEKLFF
.,.,TRBV7-3,TRBJ2-5,TGTGCCAGCAGTGTCGGCAGGCAAGAGACCCAGTACTTC,CASSVGRQETQYF
TRBD1,many,TRBV7-3,TRBJ1-2,TGTGCCAGCAGCTACGGACAGGGTGAGGATGGCTACACCTTC,CASSYGQGEDGYTF
.,.,TRBV19,TRBJ2-7,TGTGCCAGTAGCGGCGGGATGACCTACGAGCAGTACTTC,CASSGGMTYEQYF
TRBD1,.,TRBV10-3,TRBJ1-6,TGTGCCATCAGTTTGGGACAGAGCGATTCACCCCTCCACTTT,CAISLGQSDSPLHF
.,.,TRBV19,TRBJ1-6,TGTGCCAGTAGAAGGAGGGTCCATTCACCCCTCCACTTT,CASRRRVHSPLHF
TRBD2,few,TRBV7-9,TRBJ2-7,TGTGCCAGCAGCAGTCCCGGGACTAGCGGCGAGCAGTACTTC,CASSSPGTSGEQYF
.,.,TRBV9,TRBJ1-2,TGTGCCAGCAGCGTAGCGGGACACATCTATGGCTACACCTTC,CASSVAGHIYGYTF